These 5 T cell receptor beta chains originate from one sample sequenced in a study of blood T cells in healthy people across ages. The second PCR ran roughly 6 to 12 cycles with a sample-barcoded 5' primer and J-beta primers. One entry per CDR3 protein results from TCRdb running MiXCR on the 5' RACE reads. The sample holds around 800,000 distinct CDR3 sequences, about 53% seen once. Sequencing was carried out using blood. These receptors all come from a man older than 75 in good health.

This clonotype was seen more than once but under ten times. The CDR3 sequence is CASSRDIQSSYNSPLHF. CDR3 nucleotide sequence: TGCGCCAGCAGCCGGGACATTCAGAGCTCCTATAATTCACCCCTCCACTTT. The rearrangement uses TRBV5-1 and TRBJ1-6, with TRBD1 as a possible D gene (6 bases). This CDR3 contains 17 residues. Germline V CDR1 and CDR2: SGHRS, YFSETQ. V dropped 4 bases and J dropped 0 bases, with 14 bases sitting between them. The complete variable domain, with remaining parts taken from reference TRBV5-1 and TRBJ1-6, reads KAGVTQTPRYLIKTRGQQVTLSCSPISGHRSVSWYQQTPGQGLQFLFEYFSETQRNKGNFPGRFSGRQFSNSRSEMNVSTLELGDSALYLCASSRDIQSSYNSPLHFGNGTRLTVT.

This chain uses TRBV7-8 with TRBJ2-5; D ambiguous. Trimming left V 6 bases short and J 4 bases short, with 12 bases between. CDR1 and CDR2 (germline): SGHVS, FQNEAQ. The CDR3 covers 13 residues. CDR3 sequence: CASRFVGLETQYF. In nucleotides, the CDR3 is TGTGCCAGCAGATTTGTAGGTCTAGAGACCCAGTACTTC.

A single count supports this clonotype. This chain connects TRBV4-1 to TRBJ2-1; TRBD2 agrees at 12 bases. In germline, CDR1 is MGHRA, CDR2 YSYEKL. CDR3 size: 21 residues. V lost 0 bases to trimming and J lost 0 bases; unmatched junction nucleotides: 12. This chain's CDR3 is CASSQDIGLAGGTSSYNEQFF. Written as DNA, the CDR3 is TGCGCCAGCAGCCAAGATATCGGCCTAGCGGGAGGGACGAGCTCCTACAATGAGCAGTTCTTC.

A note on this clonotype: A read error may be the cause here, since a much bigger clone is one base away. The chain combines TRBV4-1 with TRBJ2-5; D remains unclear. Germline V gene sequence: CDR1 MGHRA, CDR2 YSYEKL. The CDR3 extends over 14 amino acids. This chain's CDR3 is CASSQRALEEAQYF. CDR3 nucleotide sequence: TGCGCCAGCAGCCAGCGAGCTCTTGAAGAGGCCCAGTACTTC.

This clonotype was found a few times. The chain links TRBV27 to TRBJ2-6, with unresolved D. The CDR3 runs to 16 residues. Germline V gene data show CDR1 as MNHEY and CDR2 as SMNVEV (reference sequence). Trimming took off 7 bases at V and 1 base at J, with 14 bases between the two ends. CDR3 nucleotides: TGTGCCAGCACCATAAGTTGGGTGTCTGGGGCCAACGTCCTGACTTTC. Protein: CASTISWVSGANVLTF.